These 32 T cell receptor beta chains were sequenced from one sample in a study of T cell changes during pregnancy in multiple sclerosis. Assay: immunoSEQ multiplex PCR; the TCRdb copy retains only in-frame clones and omits some. The data contain about 130,000 clones, roughly 96% of them seen just once; the ten biggest clones take up roughly 0.44%. The starting material was peripheral blood, obtained after pregnancy. The receptors were gathered from a female donor with multiple sclerosis, enrolled in a pregnancy study.

This clone came up once. This chain connects TRBV6-1 to TRBJ2-7, with D hard to call. The CDR3 consists of 13 residues. The V gene lost 7 bases and the J gene lost 3 bases, with 13 bases spanning the gap. CDR1 and CDR2 from the germline V gene are MNHNS and SASEGT. This chain's CDR3 is CASNRDLGYEQYF. CDR3 sequence (DNA): TGTGCCAGCAATAGAGACTTGGGCTACGAGCAGTACTTC.

The rearrangement uses TRBV28 and TRBJ2-1; the match to TRBD2 covers 12 bases. V was clipped by 5 bases and J by 0 bases; unmatched bases: 14. Germline CDR1 is MDHEN and CDR2 is SYDVKM. CDR3 size: 20 residues. The CDR3 protein is CASSLKQWTSGTSSYNEQFF. The CDR3 region has the DNA TGTGCCAGCAGTCTGAAACAATGGACTAGCGGGACTAGCTCCTACAATGAGCAGTTCTTC.

J is TRBJ2-1 and V is TRBV11-2; D unresolved. This CDR3 comprises 15 residues. Trimming shortened V by 0 bases and J by 5 bases, and 11 bases separated the two germline ends. Looked up from germline, CDR1 is SGHAT and CDR2 is FQNNGV. The CDR3 sequence: CASSLEEVVDNEQFF. CDR3 bases: TGTGCCAGCAGCTTAGAAGAGGTGGTCGACAATGAGCAGTTCTTC.

The V call is TRBV2, the J call TRBJ2-7; 7 nucleotides match TRBD1. V dropped 7 bases and J dropped 5; count of bases not matched to a gene: 8. The CDR3 has 13 residues. The germline V gene has CDR1 SNHLY and CDR2 FYNNEI. For the CDR3, the DNA is TGTGCCAGCAATCCGGGACAGTACCACGAGCAGTACTTC. Translation: CASNPGQYHEQYF.

The chain links TRBV27 to TRBJ2-7, with 8 positions matching TRBD1. Germline V gene lookup returns CDR1 MNHEY and CDR2 SMNVEV (reference sequence). There are 14 residues in the CDR3. V lost 10 bases to trimming and J lost 4 bases; unmatched junction nucleotides: 12. This CDR3 reads CATRTGTGSYEQYF. The CDR3 DNA is TGTGCCACCCGGACAGGGACTGGATCGTACGAGCAGTACTTC.

The chain uses TRBV25-1 and TRBJ2-7; a weak D match, TRBD1 (8 bases). The V end lost 1 base, the J end lost 7 bases, and 23 bases lay between the germline ends. The CDR3 consists of 17 residues. Germline V gene lookup returns CDR1 MGHDK and CDR2 SYGVNS. This CDR3 is CASSEFGQGAGDWEQYF. The CDR3 DNA follows: TGTGCCAGCAGTGAATTTGGTCAGGGGGCGGGGGACTGGGAGCAGTACTTC.

This chain links TRBV30 with TRBJ2-2, with 9 nucleotides matching TRBD2. This CDR3 has 16 amino acids. The V and J ends lost 2 bases and 3 bases, in that order; junction bases with no gene match: 7. Germline CDR1 is GTSNPN and CDR2 is SVGIG (reference sequence). The CDR3 sequence: CAWSPLAGRDTGELFF. The CDR3 coding sequence is TGTGCCTGGAGTCCGCTAGCGGGACGAGACACCGGGGAGCTGTTTTTT.

The V call is TRBV2, the J call TRBJ2-7; D remains ambiguous. Looked up from germline, CDR1 is SNHLY and CDR2 is FYNNEI. This CDR3 comprises 12 residues. Trimming removed 6 bases from V and 1 base from J, with 7 bases in between. CDR3 nucleotides: TGTGCCAGCAGGGTCGGGTCCTACGAGCAGTACTTC. This translates into CASRVGSYEQYF. Complete variable domain (other parts from reference TRBV2 and TRBJ2-7): EPEVTQTPSHQVTQMGQEVILRCVPISNHLYFYWYRQILGQKVEFLVSFYNNEISEKSEIFDDQFSVERPDGSNFTLKIRSTKLEDSAMYFCASRVGSYEQYFGPGTRLTVT.

This clone was detected only once. This rearrangement joins TRBV25-1 to TRBJ2-5, with D tentatively TRBD2 (6 bases). V dropped 4 bases and J dropped 5 bases, with 14 bases sitting between them. CDR1 is MGHDK and CDR2 is SYGVNS in the germline V gene. The CDR3 sequence is 14 residues long. In DNA, the CDR3 is TGTGCCAGCAGTGCCGGGAGTCGGGGCGAGACCCAGTACTTC. Translated, it gives CASSAGSRGETQYF. The whole variable domain, filled in from reference TRBV25-1 and TRBJ2-5, reads EADIYQTPRYLVIGTGKKITLECSQTMGHDKMYWYQQDPGMELHLIHYSYGVNSTEKGDLSSESTVSRIRTEHFPLTLESARPSHTSQYLCASSAGSRGETQYFGPGTRLLVL.

The chain has TRBV28 and TRBJ2-2, with 7 bases fitting TRBD2. Germline CDR1 reads MDHEN; CDR2 reads SYDVKM. V dropped 1 base and J dropped 5; count of bases not matched to a gene: 16. The length of the CDR3 is 19 residues. Written as DNA, the CDR3 is TGTGCCAGCAGTTTATACCCCCCGGGAGGAGGGGTTCGGACCGGGGAGCTGTTTTTT. Translation gives CASSLYPPGGGVRTGELFF. The variable domain in full, with the rest retrieved from reference TRBV28 and TRBJ2-2, is DVKVTQSSRYLVKRTGEKVFLECVQDMDHENMFWYRQDPGLGLRLIYFSYDVKMKEKGDIPEGYSVSREKKERFSLILESASTNQTSMYLCASSLYPPGGGVRTGELFFGEGSRLTVL.

The genes are TRBV29-1 and TRBJ2-1, with 7 positions matching TRBD1. V was pared by 4 bases and J by 7 bases, with 10 bases of the junction left unmatched. This CDR3 comprises 14 residues. Germline V gene sequence: CDR1 SQVTM, CDR2 ANQGSEA. CDR3 sequence: CSVARQGMGNEQFF. CDR3 nucleotides: TGCAGCGTTGCCCGACAGGGTATGGGGAATGAGCAGTTCTTC.

The V and J genes are TRBV27 and TRBJ1-2, with TRBD1 as a possible D gene (6 bases). Per the germline V gene, CDR1 is MNHEY and CDR2 is SMNVEV (reference sequence). The CDR3 loop spans 16 amino acids. Trimming removed 7 bases at V and 3 bases at J, with 21 bases between. The CDR3 DNA reads as TGTGCCAGCAATCGATCGGGCAGGGGTGGGGACTATGGCTACACCTTC. This gives the protein CASNRSGRGGDYGYTF.

This clone was found once. The gene calls are TRBV7-8 and TRBJ2-1; 12 bases are a match to TRBD2. The V gene end was trimmed by 5 bases and the J gene end by 7 bases; junction bases not matched to a gene: 6. In germline, CDR1 is SGHVS, CDR2 FQNEAQ. The length of the CDR3 is 15 residues. In nucleotides, the CDR3 is TGTGCCAGCAGCCCGACTAGCGGGAGTGAGAATGAGCAGTTCTTC. Residues: CASSPTSGSENEQFF.

This clone was detected only once. This chain uses TRBV19 with TRBJ2-1, with TRBD2 matching 12 bases. This CDR3 region has 21 residues. Per the germline V gene, CDR1 is LNHDA and CDR2 is SQIVND (reference sequence). Trimming removed 3 bases from V and 1 base from J; junction bases left unmatched: 16. CDR3 amino acids: CASSIYLRLAGASQSYNEQFF. The DNA of the CDR3 is TGTGCCAGTAGTATTTATTTGCGACTAGCGGGAGCCTCACAATCCTACAATGAGCAGTTCTTC.

The rearrangement uses TRBV29-1 and TRBJ2-5; D perhaps matches TRBD1 (6 bases). Trimming pared 3 bases from V and 4 bases from J, leaving 18 bases between. Germline CDR1 SQVTM, CDR2 ANQGSEA. The CDR3 is 15 residues long. The CDR3 sequence: CSVETGRMKPETQYF. CDR3 sequence (DNA): TGCAGCGTTGAGACAGGACGCATGAAACCAGAGACCCAGTACTTC. Using reference TRBV29-1 and TRBJ2-5 for the parts outside the CDR3, the full variable domain is SAVISQKPSRDICQRGTSLTIQCQVDSQVTMMFWYRQQPGQSLTLIATANQGSEATYESGFVIDKFPISRPNLTFSTLTVSNMSPEDSSIYLCSVETGRMKPETQYFGPGTRLLVL.

This clone came up a few times. The genes are TRBV9 and TRBJ2-5; a possible D gene is TRBD1 (6 bases). Germline values: CDR1 SGDLS, CDR2 YYNGEE. The CDR3 has 15 residues. Trimming cost V 4 bases and J 4 bases, with 17 bases left between them. In DNA, the CDR3 is TGTGCCAGCAGCCCACAGGGTCTCAAGGGAGAGACCCAGTACTTC. This sequence encodes CASSPQGLKGETQYF.

The V and J genes are TRBV5-1 and TRBJ2-1, with 11 bases aligning to TRBD1. J was trimmed by 5 bases and V by 5 bases; bases with no gene match: 3. Per the germline V gene, CDR1 is SGHRS and CDR2 is YFSETQ. CDR3 length: 14 amino acids. The CDR3, as DNA: TGCGCCAGCAGTCGGGACAGGGGGGACAATGAGCAGTTCTTC. Its protein product is CASSRDRGDNEQFF.

In this sample, this clone turned up a few times. V gene TRBV10-2 combines with J gene TRBJ1-2; the match to TRBD1 covers 7 bases. Germline loops: CDR1 WSHSY, CDR2 SAAADI. This CDR3 is 12 amino acids long. Written as DNA, the CDR3 is TGCGCATCAACCGACAGGGAAGGTGGCTACACCTTC. This sequence encodes CASTDREGGYTF.

V gene TRBV28 combines with J gene TRBJ2-2; TRBD2 matches 11 bases. The CDR3 has 16 residues. Trimming cost V 6 bases and J 3 bases; bases outside gene matches: 6. Per the germline V gene, CDR1 is MDHEN and CDR2 is SYDVKM. Here the CDR3 DNA reads TGTGCCAGCAGAGGGACTAGCGGACGGTACACCGGGGAGCTGTTTTTT. This sequence encodes CASRGTSGRYTGELFF.

The genes are TRBV7-2 and TRBJ2-1, with D maybe TRBD2 (5 bases). The germline gives CDR1 SGHTA, CDR2 FQGNSA. The germline V and J ends were trimmed by 4 bases and 4 bases, with 20 bases remaining between them. The length of the CDR3 is 17 residues. For the CDR3, the DNA is TGTGCCAGCAGCTCGACTTGGGGTAGAGGGTGGTACAATGAGCAGTTCTTC. Residues: CASSSTWGRGWYNEQFF.

CDR3 nucleotide sequence: TGTGCCACCTCTAGCGTTAATGAGCAGTTCTTC. Its translation is CATSSVNEQFF. The chain joins TRBV6-5 to TRBJ2-1; D is perhaps TRBD2 (6 bases). Germline V lookup: CDR1 MNHEY, CDR2 SVGAGI. Trimming left V 10 bases short and J 7 bases short, with 11 bases between. This CDR3 region has 11 residues.

This chain connects TRBV10-2 to TRBJ2-2; 10 positions match TRBD1. V shed 0 bases, J shed 4 bases, and the junction held 5 bases outside the gene matches. CDR3 size: 17 residues. Germline V lookup: CDR1 WSHSY, CDR2 SAAADI. The CDR3 is CASSESRGTGVTGELFF. DNA of the CDR3: TGCGCCAGCAGTGAGTCAAGGGGGACAGGGGTCACCGGGGAGCTGTTTTTT.

This chain connects TRBV4-2 to TRBJ2-3, with 7 bases lining up with TRBD2. This CDR3 spans 16 amino acids. Germline V gene data show CDR1 as LGHNA and CDR2 as YNFKEQ. V lost 4 bases, J lost 4 bases, and 11 bases stayed unmatched. The CDR3 DNA is TGTGCCAGCAGCCCCAGGACTAGAAATATTTCAGATACGCAGTATTTT. Its translation: CASSPRTRNISDTQYF.

The CDR3 region has the DNA TGTGCCAGCAGCACCCCCGGGAAATCTAACTATGGCTACACCTTC. Translating it yields CASSTPGKSNYGYTF. The V call is TRBV5-6, the J call TRBJ1-2; D unclear. The CDR3 contains 15 residues. Per the germline V gene, CDR1 is SGHDT and CDR2 is YYEEEE. The V and J ends lost 4 bases and 0 bases respectively, with 13 bases between them.

The rearrangement links TRBV5-1 to TRBJ2-2; possible D gene TRBD2, 5 bases. This CDR3 region has 13 residues. Trimming pared 0 bases from V and 7 bases from J, leaving 7 bases between. CDR1 SGHRS and CDR2 YFSETQ come from the germline V gene. The CDR3 sequence is CASSLGGNGELFF. The CDR3 nucleotides read TGCGCCAGCAGCTTGGGAGGGAACGGGGAGCTGTTTTTT.

V and J are TRBV19 and TRBJ2-1; 13 nucleotides line up with TRBD2. The CDR3 is made up of 14 amino acids. V lost 6 bases and J lost 10; bases outside the gene matches: 6. Germline-derived CDR1 and CDR2 are LNHDA and SQIVND (reference sequence). The chain's CDR3 is CASSTSGRAGEQFF. The CDR3 DNA follows: TGTGCCAGTAGCACTAGCGGGAGGGCCGGGGAGCAGTTCTTC.

The gene calls are TRBV19 and TRBJ1-2, with TRBD1 matching over 9 bases. The ends lost 1 base at V and 7 bases at J; junction bases unmatched: 10. Germline V CDR1 and CDR2: LNHDA, SQIVND (reference sequence). CDR3 size: 16 residues. CDR3: CASSIGGPRTGAGYTF. The CDR3 nucleotides read TGTGCCAGTAGTATAGGAGGCCCCCGGACAGGGGCTGGCTACACCTTC.

The rearrangement uses TRBV28 and TRBJ1-1; D is unclear. In germline, CDR1 is MDHEN, CDR2 SYDVKM. CDR3 length: 11 residues. The V end lost 6 bases, the J end lost 4 bases, and 6 bases lay between the germline ends. The CDR3 DNA sequence: TGTGCCAGCAGACTGAGCACTGAAGCTTTCTTT. Translated, it gives CASRLSTEAFF.

The rearrangement joins TRBV5-4 to TRBJ2-7, with 10 bases identical to TRBD2. The germline gives CDR1 SGHNT, CDR2 YYREEE (reference sequence). CDR3 size: 17 residues. V gave up 2 bases and J gave up 2 bases; unmatched junction bases: 10. The CDR3 sequence: CASSFASGSSSPYEQYF. DNA for the CDR3: TGTGCCAGCAGCTTCGCTAGCGGGAGCTCCAGCCCCTACGAGCAGTACTTC.

The genes are TRBV15 and TRBJ2-7; TRBD1 might be the D (6 bases). The CDR3 length is 17 residues. Germline lookup yields CDR1 LNHNV and CDR2 YYDKDF (reference sequence). V was shortened by 1 base and J by 0 bases, with 16 bases between the two germline ends. The CDR3 loop reads CATSRAPTGINSYEQYF. The CDR3 region has the DNA TGTGCCACCAGCAGAGCGCCTACAGGGATTAACTCCTACGAGCAGTACTTC.

The chain links TRBV2 to TRBJ2-7; TRBD1 might be the D (6 bases). V gave up 4 bases and J gave up 1 base, with 11 bases separating them. The germline V gene has CDR1 SNHLY and CDR2 FYNNEI. This CDR3 contains 14 residues. CDR3 amino acids: CASSAGTKSYEQYF. For the CDR3, the DNA is TGTGCCAGCAGTGCCGGGACAAAGTCCTACGAGCAGTACTTC.

This sequence joins TRBV6-1 and TRBJ2-7; a possible D gene is TRBD2 (5 bases). The germline V gene encodes CDR1 MNHNS and CDR2 SASEGT. CDR3 size: 13 residues. With 8 bases removed from V and 6 bases from J, the gap between germline ends came to 17 bases. The CDR3 DNA reads as TGTGCCAGCTACAAGGACTTCGTCGGCGAGCAGTACTTC. Amino acids: CASYKDFVGEQYF.